The clone carrying this T cell receptor (beta chain) was observed a handful of times. The data derive from a study of identical twins. CDR1 is MNHEY and CDR2 is SMNVEV in the germline V gene (reference sequence). This CDR3 is built from 18 residues. V was cut by 3 bases and J by 0 bases, with 18 bases left in between. Each CDR3 protein gets one entry after TCRdb re-called the 5' RACE reads with MiXCR. The data show some 1,700,000 distinct CDR3 sequences, roughly a third seen once. The J gene is TRBJ2-1, the V gene TRBV27; tentatively, D is TRBD1 (5 bases). The sample taken for sequencing was cord blood. This receptor was taken from a newborn girl in good health. CDR3 loop: CASSLRQGLGSSYNEQFF. In DNA, the CDR3 is TGTGCCAGCAGTTTGAGGCAGGGCCTGGGTAGCTCCTACAATGAGCAGTTCTTC.